One TCR beta chain is described in this entry. What it binds is unknown. The CDR3 sequence is 12 residues long. The germline V gene has CDR1 SQVTM and CDR2 ANQGSEA. This entry belongs to a study of CD8+ T cells in alopecia areata. Indicated treatment: oral pan-JAK inhibitor, 5-10 mg twice daily. Researchers gathered lesional scalp punch biopsies and peripheral blood from patients with alopecia areata. Starting from PBMCs, sorting isolated CD4+ and CD8+ T cells. RNA extraction and reverse transcription yielded cDNA as sequencing template. TCRdb's copy holds only in-frame clones and misses some; the assay was immunoSEQ multiplex PCR. The sample lists roughly 190,000 clones, 60% to 70% seen once, with about 0.69% in the top ten. Study-level results: On tofacitinib, scalp and blood still held many of the expanded lesional clones. Treatment with tofacitinib significantly lowered scalp clonality and reduced expanded CD8+ clones among the top 100.

The source material was CD4+ T cells sorted from blood, sampled at week 4, from a patient treated with tofacitinib. The genes are TRBV29-1 and TRBJ2-6; D is uncertain. The clonotype originates from a human donor with alopecia areata. CDR3 in amino acids: CSFRTGANVLTF. For the CDR3, the DNA is TGCAGTTTCCGCACTGGGGCCAACGTCCTGACTTTC.